The entry below describes one T cell receptor beta chain. Its antigen is still unknown. The sample holds no much larger clone one base away, and base qualities are not on file. TCRbeta CDR3 regions were amplified from genomic DNA by means of the immunoSEQ Assay, a bias-controlled multiplex PCR. In the paper's pipeline: Within the assay, amplification of reference gene primers was used to estimate how many nucleated cells each sample contained. Sequence reads were collapsed and filtered to measure the absolute abundance of every unique TCRbeta CDR3 rearrangement. For each sample, productive Simpson clonality was calculated as the square root of Simpson's diversity index over productive rearrangements. Entries here come from immuneACCESS through TCRdb and include only in-frame sequences with V and J called. Some clones fail to appear in such tables; in the studies checked, an unresolved V gene covers under half of the shortfall, and the cause of the remainder is unknown. The V and J calls and clone size were taken over from that table, and D and trimming were inferred from the DNA. In all, the sample holds about 400,000 clones, and roughly 90% of those were seen once. The top ten clones comprise around 0.91% of the sample.

Participants in the prospective study were aged roughly 18 to 90 years, lived in under 30 United States geographic areas, and enrolled through a virtual design. In the prospective study, participants were assigned to cohorts based on the clinical history participants reported in a screening survey and a study questionnaire. Each participant in the prospective study had whole blood, serum and a nasopharyngeal or oropharyngeal swab collected by mobile phlebotomists. Over a roughly 2-month period, participants in the prospective study had the option of providing additional blood draws and questionnaires. Prospective study blood samples were shipped either frozen or at room temperature before DNA extraction. From a lookup of the germline V gene, CDR1 and CDR2 are ENHRY and SYGVKD. The germline V end is reduced by 8 bases and the J end by 8 bases; junction bases left unmatched: 4. The CDR3 spans 12 residues, from the cysteine through the phenylalanine. CDR3 DNA is the only sequence kept; it has 36 bases, read in frame from the first base.

The data belong to a study of blood T cell repertoires in COVID-19 (dated by TCRdb to the early 2020s). In the study overall: The collaborator samples originated in the United States, Italy and Spain and spanned the acute and convalescent phases of COVID-19. Where available, HLA class I and class II types were taken from metadata supplied by the sample provider and were not determined by assay-based typing. The material from the prospective study consisted of cDNA or gDNA derived from T cells, B-cell-depleted T cells, or PBMCs. Samples came from the ongoing ImmuneRACE study (first 160 participants) plus 1,254 subjects from 6 global collaborators. Deeply sampled blood TCRbeta repertoires from subjects exposed to, actively infected with, or recovered from COVID-19 were included in the dataset. A freely available public database, intended as a resource for researchers studying the immune response to SARS-CoV-2, is where the repertoires were released. Nearly every sample came with metadata listing a de-identified subject ID, COVID-19 status, age in years and sex. Broader findings and caveats from the paper: Clinical and demographic metadata were provided uncurated, with the amount varying by source and participant.

The sequenced sample was PBMCs or T cells enriched from blood (not recorded which). This TCR was sampled from a woman under 40 with acute COVID-19. This chain is built from TRBV10-3 and TRBJ2-1, with 9 bases aligning to TRBD1. The DNA sequence follows: TGTGCCATCTCGGGGACAGGGTATGAGCAGTTCTTC. Translated, it gives CAISGTGYEQFF.